These 14 T cell receptor beta chains originate from one sample sequenced in a study of beta chain features in type 1 diabetes. The study reverse transcribed the entire isolated RNA, so it sequenced expressed TCRB transcripts. This table comes from immunoSEQ multiplex PCR, and its TCRdb copy is limited to in-frame clones, with some not included. The sample includes about 350,000 clones, roughly 21% of them seen just once. Sequencing was performed on naive CD4+ T cells from blood. The receptors here all came from a woman under 30 in good health.

The gene calls are TRBV5-1 and TRBJ2-5, with 8 bases lining up with TRBD2. Germline V lookup: CDR1 SGHRS, CDR2 YFSETQ. With 1 base clipped from V and 4 bases from J, the junction kept 6 bases outside the gene matches. The CDR3 runs 15 residues. CDR3 sequence: CASSLTKRGRETQYF. In DNA, the CDR3 is TGCGCCAGCAGCTTGACTAAGCGGGGGAGAGAGACCCAGTACTTC.

This clone has just a few counts. The sample carries other DNA sequences with the same CDR3. The chain links TRBV18 to TRBJ1-2; 8 nucleotides align to TRBD1. The V gene's germline CDR1 is KGHSH and CDR2 LQKENI. This CDR3 region has 13 residues. With 3 bases clipped from V and 4 bases from J, the junction kept 1 base outside the gene matches. CDR3 region: CASSPDRAYGYTF. Here the CDR3 DNA reads TGTGCCAGCTCACCGGACAGGGCCTATGGCTACACCTTC.

Only one count was recorded for this clone. This chain joins TRBV9 and TRBJ2-1; perhaps TRBD2 as D (5 bases). Trimming left V 1 base short and J 8 bases short, with 13 bases between. This CDR3 is built from 14 residues. Germline loops: CDR1 SGDLS, CDR2 YYNGEE. The CDR3 DNA sequence: TGTGCCAGCAGCGTACAGGCCTCGGGGTATGAGCAGTTCTTC. This codes for CASSVQASGYEQFF. Full variable domain (rest looked up from reference TRBV9 and TRBJ2-1): DSGVTQTPKHLITATGQRVTLRCSPRSGDLSVYWYQQSLDQGLQFLIQYYNGEERAKGNILERFSAQQFPDLHSELNLSSLELGDSALYFCASSVQASGYEQFFGPGTRLTVL.

This clone came up a few times. The V call is TRBV19, the J call TRBJ2-5; 9 bases are a match to TRBD2. Trimming took 1 base from V and 0 from J; bases not matched to a gene: 3. CDR1 is LNHDA and CDR2 is SQIVND in the germline V gene (reference sequence). The CDR3 has 16 amino acids. The CDR3 nucleotides are TGTGCCAGTAGTATAGTCGCTAGCGGGGACCAAGAGACCCAGTACTTC. Protein: CASSIVASGDQETQYF.

J is TRBJ1-1 and V is TRBV29-1; D perhaps matches TRBD1 (5 bases). The length of the CDR3 is 14 residues. The V and J ends lost 7 bases and 5 bases respectively, with 20 bases between them. In germline, CDR1 is SQVTM, CDR2 ANQGSEA. CDR3 coding DNA: TGCAGCGCCACCCTATGGATGGGGGGGACTGAAGCTTTCTTT. This codes for CSATLWMGGTEAFF.

This clone has only a few counts. The rearrangement joins TRBV20-1 to TRBJ2-7; 8 bases align to TRBD1. The CDR3 is 11 amino acids. Per the germline V gene, CDR1 is DFQATT and CDR2 is SNEGSKA (reference sequence). J lost 6 bases, V lost 5 bases, and 3 bases had no gene match. The CDR3 nucleotides are TGCAGTGCTGAGGACAGGGCCGAGCAGTACTTC. This translates into CSAEDRAEQYF.

The chain has TRBV18 and TRBJ2-7; 11 bases fit TRBD1. There are 14 residues in the CDR3. Unmatched junction bases numbered 7, after V lost 6 bases and J lost 6 bases. Germline CDR1 is KGHSH and CDR2 is LQKENI. The CDR3 is CASSPDRGPGEQYF. The CDR3, as DNA: TGTGCCAGCTCGCCGGACAGGGGGCCGGGCGAGCAGTACTTC.

J is TRBJ1-1 and V is TRBV28; 9 nucleotides align to TRBD1. Unmatched junction bases numbered 8, after V lost 7 bases and J lost 2 bases. This CDR3 has 15 residues. Per the germline V gene, CDR1 is MDHEN and CDR2 is SYDVKM. The CDR3 sequence: CASTSPGQGNTEAFF. CDR3 nucleotide sequence: TGTGCCAGCACCTCTCCGGGACAGGGTAACACTGAAGCTTTCTTT.

This clone was counted a few times. The V and J genes are TRBV18 and TRBJ1-1; 9 bases match TRBD1. Per the germline V gene, CDR1 is KGHSH and CDR2 is LQKENI. The CDR3 totals 12 residues. V shed 1 base and J 10 bases; nucleotides not matched to a gene: 1. CDR3 region: CASSPLTGGAFF. The CDR3 coding sequence is TGTGCCAGCTCACCACTGACAGGGGGAGCTTTCTTT.

The rearrangement links TRBV5-1 to TRBJ2-2, with D possibly TRBD2 on 5 matching bases. CDR3 size: 15 residues. V lost 6 bases and J 7 bases, leaving 19 bases between the germline ends. Germline lookup yields CDR1 SGHRS and CDR2 YFSETQ. The CDR3 region has the DNA TGCGCCAGCAACGAGGGATTGGACTTCCACGGGGAGCTGTTTTTT. Protein sequence: CASNEGLDFHGELFF.

Points on this clone: The identical CDR3 is also encoded by other nucleotide sequences in the sample. The V and J genes are TRBV4-1 and TRBJ1-2; 7 nucleotides agree with TRBD1. The CDR3 runs 14 residues. V trimming: 0 bases; J trimming: 2 bases; junction bases outside the gene matches: 0. Germline V gene lookup returns CDR1 MGHRA and CDR2 YSYEKL. The CDR3 nucleotides read TGCGCCAGCAGCCAAGACAGGGGGAACTATGGCTACACCTTC. Translated: CASSQDRGNYGYTF.

The J gene is TRBJ2-3, the V gene TRBV29-1; perhaps TRBD1 as D (5 bases). Germline V gene lookup returns CDR1 SQVTM and CDR2 ANQGSEA. The CDR3 sequence is 15 residues long. Trimming removed 6 bases from V and 2 bases from J, with 18 bases in between. Written as DNA, the CDR3 is TGCAGCGTGACGACAGCCATGATCCCCACAGATACGCAGTATTTT. Its translation is CSVTTAMIPTDTQYF.

This clone was picked up a small number of times. V and J are TRBV27 and TRBJ2-1, with 8 bases that match TRBD2. V was clipped by 3 bases and J by 10 bases; unmatched bases: 8. This CDR3 spans 14 amino acids. Per germline, CDR1 MNHEY and CDR2 SMNVEV (reference sequence). CDR3 in amino acids: CASSLVAGSSEQFF. Written as DNA, the CDR3 is TGTGCCAGCAGTTTGGTAGCGGGGTCCTCGGAGCAGTTCTTC.

The chain links TRBV30 to TRBJ1-5; TRBD1 aligns across 7 bases. The CDR3 sequence is 17 residues long. Germline-derived CDR1 and CDR2 are GTSNPN and SVGIG (reference sequence). Unmatched junction bases numbered 11, after V lost 3 bases and J lost 0 bases. The CDR3 coding sequence is TGTGCCTGGAGCCCGGACAGGTTATCGGCTAGCAATCAGCCCCAGCATTTT. Translating it yields CAWSPDRLSASNQPQHF.